This is a list of T cell receptor beta chains from one sample in a study of OX40 agonist ivuxolimab in advanced cancers. Some clones are missing from TCRdb's copy, which holds only in-frame ones; the method was immunoSEQ multiplex PCR. The table has 45,000 to 50,000 clones, around 87% seen once. Sequenced here: CD4+ or CD8+ T cells sorted from blood, sampled in a trial of the OX40 agonist ivuxolimab. These receptors were obtained from an adult with an advanced solid tumor such as melanoma, head and neck, liver or kidney cancer. Both conserved end residues are part of each CDR3. A D gene is named only where the DNA matches it firmly. Not every row has a clone size; where given, it reads once, few, many or a size class.

cdr3_length: 12; d_call: .; clone_size: .; j_call: TRBJ2-3; v_call: TRBV7-9; cdr3_aa: CASSRQGDTQYF; cdr3_nt: TGTGCCAGCAGCCGTCAGGGGGATACGCAGTATTTT
cdr3_length: 14; d_call: TRBD1; clone_size: .; j_call: TRBJ1-2; v_call: TRBV10-1; cdr3_aa: CASSDQDRPLLYTF; cdr3_nt: TGCGCCAGCAGTGACCAGGACAGGCCCTTACTCTACACCTTC
cdr3_length: 16; d_call: .; clone_size: once; j_call: TRBJ1-4; v_call: TRBV4-1; cdr3_aa: CASSQVNGQPNEKLFF; cdr3_nt: TGCGCCAGCAGCCAAGTTAACGGACAGCCTAATGAAAAACTGTTTTTT
cdr3_length: 14; d_call: TRBD2; clone_size: .; j_call: TRBJ2-2; v_call: TRBV29-1; cdr3_aa: CSVEGLAATGELFF; cdr3_nt: TGCAGCGTAGAGGGACTAGCGGCCACCGGGGAGCTGTTTTTT
cdr3_length: 17; d_call: .; clone_size: .; j_call: TRBJ1-4; v_call: TRBV4-1; cdr3_aa: CASSQEGGGAGNEKLFF; cdr3_nt: TGCGCCAGCAGCCAAGAGGGAGGGGGGGCAGGTAATGAAAAACTGTTTTTT
cdr3_length: 13; d_call: TRBD1; clone_size: .; j_call: TRBJ1-6; v_call: TRBV11-1; cdr3_aa: CASRLTGSSPLHF; cdr3_nt: TGTGCCAGCAGACTGACAGGGAGTTCACCCCTCCACTTT
cdr3_length: 15; d_call: TRBD1; clone_size: .; j_call: TRBJ2-5; v_call: TRBV9; cdr3_aa: CASSEDVGQEETQYF; cdr3_nt: TGTGCCAGCAGCGAAGACGTGGGACAGGAAGAGACCCAGTACTTC
cdr3_length: 15; d_call: .; clone_size: .; j_call: TRBJ1-4; v_call: TRBV2; cdr3_aa: CASSITGRANEKLFF; cdr3_nt: TGTGCCAGCAGCATTACAGGGCGGGCTAATGAAAAACTGTTTTTT
cdr3_length: 14; d_call: .; clone_size: .; j_call: TRBJ1-2; v_call: TRBV27; cdr3_aa: CASSASKKGYGYTF; cdr3_nt: TGTGCCAGCAGTGCCTCCAAGAAGGGCTATGGCTACACCTTC
cdr3_length: 14; d_call: .; clone_size: once; j_call: TRBJ1-2; v_call: TRBV6-5; cdr3_aa: CASSYSAGGIGYTF; cdr3_nt: TGTGCCAGCAGTTACTCAGCAGGCGGAATTGGCTACACCTTC
cdr3_length: 18; d_call: TRBD1; clone_size: .; j_call: TRBJ1-5; v_call: TRBV19; cdr3_aa: CASSTTGYQGGSNQPQHF; cdr3_nt: TGTGCCAGTAGTACAACCGGGTATCAGGGGGGGAGCAATCAGCCCCAGCATTTT
cdr3_length: 16; d_call: TRBD1; clone_size: .; j_call: TRBJ2-5; v_call: TRBV9; cdr3_aa: CASSVGGTGPQETQYF; cdr3_nt: TGTGCCAGCAGCGTAGGAGGGACAGGGCCCCAAGAGACCCAGTACTTC
cdr3_length: 13; d_call: .; clone_size: .; j_call: TRBJ1-2; v_call: TRBV11-2; cdr3_aa: CASSLVDGGGYTF; cdr3_nt: TGTGCCAGCAGCTTAGTGGATGGAGGTGGCTACACCTTC
cdr3_length: 13; d_call: .; clone_size: .; j_call: TRBJ2-1; v_call: TRBV29-1; cdr3_aa: CSVELMETNEQFF; cdr3_nt: TGCAGCGTCGAGTTGATGGAGACCAATGAGCAGTTCTTC
cdr3_length: 18; d_call: TRBD2; clone_size: few; j_call: TRBJ2-7; v_call: TRBV19; cdr3_aa: CASSPSTGLAGGGYEQYF; cdr3_nt: TGTGCCAGTAGCCCCTCTACGGGACTAGCGGGGGGAGGCTACGAGCAGTACTTC
cdr3_length: 12; d_call: .; clone_size: .; j_call: TRBJ2-5; v_call: TRBV19; cdr3_aa: CASSGASETQYF; cdr3_nt: TGTGCCAGTAGCGGGGCTTCAGAGACCCAGTACTTC
cdr3_length: 16; d_call: TRBD2; clone_size: .; j_call: TRBJ2-1; v_call: TRBV5-4; cdr3_aa: CASSLLWSAGGAEQFF; cdr3_nt: TGTGCCAGCAGCTTGTTGTGGTCAGCGGGGGGCGCGGAGCAGTTCTTC
cdr3_length: 14; d_call: TRBD1; clone_size: .; j_call: TRBJ2-7; v_call: TRBV14; cdr3_aa: CASSPRQGLSEQYF; cdr3_nt: TGTGCCAGCAGCCCCCGACAGGGTTTGAGCGAGCAGTACTTC
cdr3_length: 15; d_call: TRBD1; clone_size: .; j_call: TRBJ1-6; v_call: TRBV11-2; cdr3_aa: CASSLGDRAGSPLHF; cdr3_nt: TGTGCCAGCAGCTTGGGGGACAGGGCAGGATCACCCCTCCACTTT
cdr3_length: 17; d_call: TRBD1; clone_size: .; j_call: TRBJ2-6; v_call: TRBV7-3; cdr3_aa: CASSRQGAISGANVLTF; cdr3_nt: TGTGCCAGCAGCCGACAGGGGGCCATCTCTGGGGCCAACGTCCTGACTTTC
cdr3_length: 14; d_call: TRBD2; clone_size: .; j_call: TRBJ2-1; v_call: TRBV7-6; cdr3_aa: CASSLEGRSGKQFF; cdr3_nt: TGTGCCAGCAGCTTAGAAGGCCGGAGCGGGAAACAGTTCTTC
cdr3_length: 18; d_call: TRBD2; clone_size: .; j_call: TRBJ2-7; v_call: TRBV4-2; cdr3_aa: CASSQEGVGGRASYEQYF; cdr3_nt: TGTGCCAGCAGCCAGGAAGGAGTTGGGGGGAGGGCCTCATACGAGCAGTACTTC
cdr3_length: 13; d_call: .; clone_size: .; j_call: TRBJ1-1; v_call: TRBV6-5; cdr3_aa: CASSYSRGTEAFF; cdr3_nt: TGTGCCAGCAGTTACTCGAGGGGAACTGAAGCTTTCTTT
cdr3_length: 12; d_call: .; clone_size: .; j_call: TRBJ2-2; v_call: TRBV18; cdr3_aa: CASSTNTGELFF; cdr3_nt: TGTGCCAGCTCTACTAACACCGGGGAGCTGTTTTTT
cdr3_length: 14; d_call: TRBD1; clone_size: .; j_call: TRBJ2-7; v_call: TRBV6-5; cdr3_aa: CASSYGTGVYEQYF; cdr3_nt: TGTGCCAGCAGTTACGGGACAGGGGTTTACGAGCAGTACTTC
cdr3_length: 12; d_call: .; clone_size: once; j_call: TRBJ1-6; v_call: TRBV2; cdr3_aa: CAGRVQLSPLHF; cdr3_nt: TGTGCCGGACGAGTTCAGCTTTCACCCCTCCACTTT
cdr3_length: 16; d_call: TRBD2; clone_size: .; j_call: TRBJ2-3; v_call: TRBV5-4; cdr3_aa: CASSSLERGGTDTQYF; cdr3_nt: TGTGCCAGCAGCTCCCTCGAGCGGGGGGGCACAGATACGCAGTATTTT
cdr3_length: 15; d_call: .; clone_size: .; j_call: TRBJ2-5; v_call: TRBV11-2; cdr3_aa: CASSDPTVSQETQYF; cdr3_nt: TGTGCCAGCAGCGACCCTACCGTCTCCCAAGAGACCCAGTACTTC
cdr3_length: 16; d_call: .; clone_size: .; j_call: TRBJ2-4; v_call: TRBV28; cdr3_aa: CASSLAGGGAKNIQYF; cdr3_nt: TGTGCCAGCAGTTTAGCAGGGGGGGGAGCCAAAAACATTCAGTACTTC
cdr3_length: 17; d_call: .; clone_size: .; j_call: TRBJ2-1; v_call: TRBV21-1; cdr3_aa: CASINGTSGGAVELVIF; cdr3_nt: TGTGCCAGCATCAATGGGACTAGCGGGGGGGCGGTGGAGTTGGTGATCTTC
cdr3_length: 14; d_call: .; clone_size: .; j_call: TRBJ2-5; v_call: TRBV29-1; cdr3_aa: CSVVDLPFQETQYF; cdr3_nt: TGCAGCGTTGTAGATCTTCCATTCCAAGAGACCCAGTACTTC
cdr3_length: 20; d_call: TRBD1; clone_size: .; j_call: TRBJ2-1; v_call: TRBV5-1; cdr3_aa: CASSTEGQGTGLSSYNEQFF; cdr3_nt: TGCGCCAGCAGCACCGAGGGACAGGGCACAGGACTCTCCTCCTACAATGAGCAGTTCTTC
cdr3_length: 13; d_call: .; clone_size: .; j_call: TRBJ2-4; v_call: TRBV19; cdr3_aa: CASSSGASLIQYF; cdr3_nt: TGTGCCAGTAGTTCCGGGGCGTCGCTCATTCAGTACTTC
cdr3_length: 14; d_call: TRBD1; clone_size: .; j_call: TRBJ1-1; v_call: TRBV29-1; cdr3_aa: CSVVVRGIDTEAFF; cdr3_nt: TGCAGCGTTGTGGTCAGGGGGATAGACACTGAAGCTTTCTTT
cdr3_length: 12; d_call: .; clone_size: .; j_call: TRBJ2-7; v_call: TRBV7-9; cdr3_aa: CASSFDSYEQYF; cdr3_nt: TGTGCCAGCAGCTTTGACAGCTACGAGCAGTACTTC
cdr3_length: 14; d_call: TRBD1; clone_size: .; j_call: TRBJ2-1; v_call: TRBV10-3; cdr3_aa: CAINPGQGSYEQFF; cdr3_nt: TGTGCCATCAATCCGGGACAGGGGTCTTATGAGCAGTTCTTC
cdr3_length: 15; d_call: .; clone_size: .; j_call: TRBJ1-2; v_call: TRBV4-3; cdr3_aa: CASSQVGQTVYGYTF; cdr3_nt: TGCGCCAGCAGCCAAGTGGGGCAGACCGTCTATGGCTACACCTTC
cdr3_length: 16; d_call: TRBD2; clone_size: .; j_call: TRBJ2-5; v_call: TRBV5-1; cdr3_aa: CASSGTSGGAVETQYF; cdr3_nt: TGCGCCAGCAGCGGGACTAGCGGGGGGGCCGTCGAGACCCAGTACTTC
cdr3_length: 14; d_call: .; clone_size: .; j_call: TRBJ1-1; v_call: TRBV7-2; cdr3_aa: CASSLVAMNTEAFF; cdr3_nt: TGTGCCAGCAGCTTAGTGGCTATGAACACTGAAGCTTTCTTT
cdr3_length: 15; d_call: TRBD1; clone_size: .; j_call: TRBJ1-1; v_call: TRBV6-5; cdr3_aa: CASSSAGQGNTEAFF; cdr3_nt: TGTGCCAGCAGTTCCGCCGGACAGGGGAACACTGAAGCTTTCTTT
cdr3_length: 15; d_call: .; clone_size: .; j_call: TRBJ2-2; v_call: TRBV19; cdr3_aa: CASNKLLTNTGELFF; cdr3_nt: TGTGCCAGTAACAAGCTCCTAACGAACACCGGGGAGCTGTTTTTT
cdr3_length: 13; d_call: .; clone_size: .; j_call: TRBJ2-7; v_call: TRBV18; cdr3_aa: CASSPGMAYEQYF; cdr3_nt: TGTGCCAGCTCACCAGGAATGGCCTACGAGCAGTACTTC
cdr3_length: 17; d_call: TRBD1; clone_size: few; j_call: TRBJ2-2; v_call: TRBV11-2; cdr3_aa: CASRPGTGQSGTGELFF; cdr3_nt: TGTGCCAGCAGGCCCGGGACAGGCCAATCGGGGACCGGGGAGCTGTTTTTT
cdr3_length: 15; d_call: .; clone_size: once; j_call: TRBJ2-3; v_call: TRBV4-3; cdr3_aa: CASSQDLVKTDTQYF; cdr3_nt: TGCGCCAGCAGCCAAGATCTTGTTAAGACAGATACGCAGTATTTT
cdr3_length: 14; d_call: .; clone_size: .; j_call: TRBJ1-2; v_call: TRBV7-9; cdr3_aa: CASSLVGGSYGYTF; cdr3_nt: TGTGCCAGCAGCTTAGTGGGGGGAAGCTATGGCTACACCTTC
cdr3_length: 16; d_call: .; clone_size: .; j_call: TRBJ2-3; v_call: TRBV7-2; cdr3_aa: CASSFQGGTSTDTQYF; cdr3_nt: TGTGCCAGCAGCTTCCAAGGAGGGACTAGCACAGATACGCAGTATTTT
cdr3_length: 12; d_call: .; clone_size: .; j_call: TRBJ2-3; v_call: TRBV7-9; cdr3_aa: CASSRITDTQYF; cdr3_nt: TGTGCCAGCAGCCGAATAACAGATACGCAGTATTTT
cdr3_length: 15; d_call: TRBD1; clone_size: .; j_call: TRBJ2-7; v_call: TRBV27; cdr3_aa: CASSSRDRAIYEQYF; cdr3_nt: TGTGCCAGCAGTTCACGGGACAGGGCTATCTACGAGCAGTACTTC
cdr3_length: 14; d_call: .; clone_size: .; j_call: TRBJ1-5; v_call: TRBV2; cdr3_aa: CASSEALGNQPQHF; cdr3_nt: TGTGCCAGCAGTGAAGCGCTGGGGAATCAGCCCCAGCATTTT
cdr3_length: 15; d_call: .; clone_size: .; j_call: TRBJ1-1; v_call: TRBV5-1; cdr3_aa: CASSPRTRRDTEAFF; cdr3_nt: TGCGCCAGCAGCCCGCGGACCAGGCGGGACACTGAAGCTTTCTTT
cdr3_length: 13; d_call: .; clone_size: once; j_call: TRBJ2-7; v_call: TRBV5-6; cdr3_aa: CASSRGTSNEQYF; cdr3_nt: TGTGCCAGCAGCCGTGGGACAAGCAACGAGCAGTACTTC
cdr3_length: 15; d_call: .; clone_size: .; j_call: TRBJ2-2; v_call: TRBV7-9; cdr3_aa: CASSPQNLNTGELFF; cdr3_nt: TGTGCCAGCAGCCCTCAAAACCTCAACACCGGGGAGCTGTTTTTT
cdr3_length: 15; d_call: TRBD2; clone_size: .; j_call: TRBJ2-5; v_call: TRBV7-7; cdr3_aa: CASSLRGGQQETQYF; cdr3_nt: TGTGCCAGCAGCTTACGGGGGGGCCAACAAGAGACCCAGTACTTC
cdr3_length: 14; d_call: .; clone_size: .; j_call: TRBJ2-3; v_call: TRBV11-2; cdr3_aa: CASTSLARLDTQYF; cdr3_nt: TGTGCCAGCACCTCCTTGGCTAGATTAGATACGCAGTATTTT
cdr3_length: 18; d_call: TRBD2; clone_size: .; j_call: TRBJ2-5; v_call: TRBV11-1; cdr3_aa: CASSLRTGLAGLQETQYF; cdr3_nt: TGTGCCAGCAGCTTAAGAACGGGACTAGCGGGGCTACAAGAGACCCAGTACTTC